Each of the 2 T cell receptor beta chains below was sequenced from the same sample in a study of vaccination and CD4 T cells after COVID-19. Their antigens remain unidentified. Treatment defined: approximately nine-day PBMC culture with coronavirus spike peptide pools or control peptides (ViraFEST assay). The Oncomine TCR Beta short-read assay was applied to DNA of cultured CD4+ T cells. TCRdb processed the PCR reads anew with MiXCR; each CDR3 protein has one entry. The repertoire holds 9,500 to 15,000 distinct CDR3 sequences, approximately 50% seen once, with about a sixth in the top ten. The specimen was cultured CD4+ T cells from blood, collected after SARS-CoV-2 vaccination. These receptors were collected from a human donor with COVID-19.

The chain has TRBV7-8 and TRBJ2-5; TRBD1 agrees at 7 bases. V was pared by 1 base and J by 5 bases, with 10 bases of the junction left unmatched. Germline CDR1 SGHVS, CDR2 FQNEAQ. The CDR3 has 16 amino acids. The CDR3: CASSLGPGQGVETQYF. As DNA, the CDR3 is TGTGCCAGCAGCTTAGGACCGGGGCAGGGGGTCGAGACCCAGTACTTC.

The gene calls are TRBV20-1 and TRBJ1-5, with TRBD1 as a possible D gene (5 bases). This CDR3 spans 12 amino acids. CDR1 DFQATT and CDR2 SNEGSKA come from the germline V gene (reference sequence). The CDR3, as DNA: TGCAGCGCAATACGGGGGAGTCAGCCCCAGCATTTT. Translated: CSAIRGSQPQHF.